The 27 T cell receptor beta chains below come from one sample, sequenced in a study of T cell responses to AZD1222 COVID-19 vaccine. Profiling relied on immunoSEQ multiplex PCR, and the TCRdb table lists in-frame clones only, not all of them. The sample lists about 190,000 clones, approximately 91% seen once, with nearly 1% in the top ten. The sequences come from peripheral blood, collected on day 0 of AZD1222 vaccination. The source is an adult in good health.

The chain has TRBV19 and TRBJ2-1; D is possibly TRBD1 (5 bases). Germline V CDR1 and CDR2: LNHDA, SQIVND (reference sequence). The CDR3 loop spans 14 amino acids. Trimming pared 4 bases from V and 4 bases from J, leaving 11 bases between. The CDR3 is CASSTSWTYNEQFF. DNA for the CDR3: TGTGCCAGTAGTACATCCTGGACATACAATGAGCAGTTCTTC.

A single count supports this clone. The junction and the germline gene differ at one end; a read error may be behind it. The chain links TRBV7-3 to TRBJ2-4; D remains ambiguous. Germline CDR1 and CDR2: SGHTA and FQGTGA. The CDR3 has 15 residues. The CDR3 DNA reads TGCGCTAACGCGCTGGCAGCGCTAGCCAAAAACATTCAGTACTTC. Translation: CANALAALAKNIQYF.

J is TRBJ1-1 and V is TRBV5-1; the match to TRBD1 covers 7 bases. V shed 3 bases, J shed 4 bases, and the junction held 6 bases outside the gene matches. CDR3 length: 14 residues. Germline CDR1 reads SGHRS; CDR2 reads YFSETQ. CDR3 sequence (DNA): TGCGCCAGCAGCTCAGGGGGGCTGAGCACTGAAGCTTTCTTT. This encodes CASSSGGLSTEAFF.

This clone was found a few times. This chain uses TRBV28 with TRBJ2-1; D perhaps matches TRBD1 (6 bases). The CDR3 contains 18 residues. The germline V gene has CDR1 MDHEN and CDR2 SYDVKM. V lost 6 bases and J lost 4, with 25 bases in between. CDR3 DNA: TGTGCCAGCAGGATTGGCCGTTACAGGGTCGAAGGGTACAATGAGCAGTTCTTC. The encoded protein is CASRIGRYRVEGYNEQFF.

This clone was recorded a few times. This chain uses TRBV15 with TRBJ1-3; 10 bases are a match to TRBD1. With 7 bases clipped from V and 3 bases from J, the junction kept 3 bases outside the gene matches. The CDR3 spans 14 residues. Germline V gene lookup returns CDR1 LNHNV and CDR2 YYDKDF (reference sequence). DNA of the CDR3: TGTGCCACCAAAGGGACAGGGGTTGGAAACACCATATATTTT. Its protein is CATKGTGVGNTIYF. Based on the CDR3 plus reference TRBV15 and TRBJ1-3, the full variable domain is DAMVIQNPRYQVTQFGKPVTLSCSQTLNHNVMYWYQQKSSQAPKLLFHYYDKDFNNEADTPDNFQSRRPNTSFCFLDIRSPGLGDTAMYLCATKGTGVGNTIYFGEGSWLTVV.

The chain has TRBV9 and TRBJ2-1; TRBD2 is a possible D gene (5 bases). The ends were cut back, 4 bases at V and 2 bases at J, with 7 bases in the middle. Germline V CDR1 and CDR2: SGDLS, YYNGEE. This CDR3 spans 13 amino acids. CDR3 loop: CASSPGTYNEQFF. CDR3 nucleotide sequence: TGTGCCAGCAGCCCCGGGACCTACAATGAGCAGTTCTTC.

The J gene is TRBJ2-2, the V gene TRBV6-2 or TRBV6-3; 8 nucleotides match TRBD2. Germline V lookup: CDR1 MNHEY, CDR2 SVGEGT. This CDR3 is built from 16 residues. The trim removed 2 bases at V and 8 bases at J, leaving 10 bases unmatched. This CDR3 is CASSYLTSGLRGELFF. The CDR3 coding sequence is TGTGCCAGCAGTTACCTCACTAGCGGCCTCAGAGGGGAGCTGTTTTTT.

In this sample, this clone turned up once. The J gene is TRBJ1-6, the V gene TRBV19, with TRBD1 matching over 10 bases. The length of the CDR3 is 15 residues. Trimming at V came to 5 bases and at J to 9 bases, leaving 7 bases not matched to a gene. Looked up from germline, CDR1 is LNHDA and CDR2 is SQIVND (reference sequence). CDR3 coding DNA: TGTGCCAGTAGTCTTCGACAGGGGGCATTTTCACCCCTCCACTTT. Translated: CASSLRQGAFSPLHF.

The V gene is TRBV2, the J gene TRBJ2-7, with 9 bases aligning to TRBD1. Germline CDR1 is SNHLY and CDR2 is FYNNEI. Germline trimming cut 4 bases from V and 0 bases from J; bases unmatched to any gene: 1. This CDR3 has 14 amino acids. CDR3 nucleotide sequence: TGTGCCAGCAGTGGACAGGGGGTCTCCTACGAGCAGTACTTC. Amino acid sequence: CASSGQGVSYEQYF.

V and J are TRBV7-6 and TRBJ2-3; perhaps TRBD2 as D (6 bases). V gave up 5 bases and J gave up 0 bases, with 18 bases separating them. The CDR3 length is 17 residues. CDR1 SGHVS and CDR2 FNYEAQ come from the germline V gene. The CDR3 sequence: CASSDSPRGGSTDTQYF. CDR3 coding DNA: TGTGCCAGCAGCGACTCCCCGCGGGGCGGAAGCACAGATACGCAGTATTTT.

The rearrangement joins TRBV4-3 to TRBJ2-1; D possibly corresponds to TRBD1 (6 bases). V was shortened by 1 base and J by 2 bases, with 12 bases between the two germline ends. Germline V lookup: CDR1 LGHNA, CDR2 YSLEER. The CDR3 is made up of 16 amino acids. CDR3 in amino acids: CASSQAVQGPYNEQFF. The CDR3 nucleotides read TGCGCCAGCAGCCAAGCAGTACAGGGACCCTACAATGAGCAGTTCTTC.

This chain links TRBV6-2 or TRBV6-3 with TRBJ2-7; D may be TRBD1 (5 bases). The CDR3 runs 17 residues. Germline values: CDR1 MNHEY, CDR2 SVGEGT. Trimming cost V 0 bases and J 5 bases, with 20 bases left between them. CDR3 nucleotides: TGTGCCAGCAGTTACTCGACGGACAATCTCTCTCGGGACGAGCAGTACTTC. Its translation is CASSYSTDNLSRDEQYF.

The chain joins TRBV7-2 to TRBJ1-6; D is possibly TRBD1 (5 bases). CDR1 and CDR2 from the germline V gene are SGHTA and FQGNSA. The germline V and J ends were trimmed by 1 base and 9 bases, with 10 bases remaining between them. The CDR3 length is 14 residues. CDR3 in DNA: TGTGCCAGCAGCTTAGTGGGGGGGGGTTCACCCCTCCACTTT. As protein: CASSLVGGGSPLHF.

This chain links TRBV6-5 with TRBJ1-5; D is uncertain. Germline V gene data show CDR1 as MNHEY and CDR2 as SVGAGI. CDR3 size: 14 residues. The V end was cut by 7 bases, the J end by 3 bases, with 13 bases between. The CDR3 DNA reads TGTGCCAGCAAGGAACCCGGGCTCAATCAGCCCCAGCATTTT. It specifies CASKEPGLNQPQHF.

J is TRBJ1-1 and V is TRBV4-3; no clear D gene. V was clipped by 0 bases and J by 1 base, with 6 bases between them. Germline CDR1 is LGHNA and CDR2 is YSLEER. The CDR3 contains 14 residues. The DNA for the CDR3 is TGCGCCAGCAGCCAAGATTCGTGGAACACTGAAGCTTTCTTT. It encodes CASSQDSWNTEAFF.

The chain uses TRBV29-1 and TRBJ2-7, with 8 bases matching TRBD2. Germline V gene lookup returns CDR1 SQVTM and CDR2 ANQGSEA. After removal of 7 bases from V and 4 bases from J, the junction contained 12 bases not matched to a gene. This CDR3 is 14 amino acids long. CDR3 in amino acids: CSATPRGGTYEQYF. The CDR3 DNA follows: TGCAGCGCTACGCCCCGGGGGGGCACGTACGAGCAGTACTTC.

The rearrangement links TRBV7-2 to TRBJ1-5, with 8 nucleotides matching TRBD1. The CDR3 length is 15 residues. V trimming: 5 bases; J trimming: 6 bases; junction bases outside the gene matches: 9. From germline, CDR1 is SGHTA and CDR2 FQGNSA. The CDR3 spells CASSIDRGRAQPQHF. For the CDR3, the DNA is TGTGCCAGCAGCATAGACAGGGGCCGCGCTCAGCCCCAGCATTTT.

The chain couples TRBV19 to TRBJ1-2; 7 bases align to TRBD1. The V and J ends lost 5 bases and 2 bases, in that order; junction bases with no gene match: 8. CDR1 and CDR2 (germline): LNHDA, SQIVND (reference sequence). The CDR3 is 15 amino acids. The CDR3 here is CASSSQGYPNYGYTF. CDR3 in DNA: TGTGCCAGTAGTTCACAGGGGTATCCGAACTATGGCTACACCTTC.

This chain links TRBV7-3 with TRBJ2-6; TRBD1 matches at 8 bases. CDR3 length: 15 amino acids. Germline trimming cut 5 bases from V and 2 bases from J; bases unmatched to any gene: 2. CDR1 is SGHTA and CDR2 is FQGTGA in the germline V gene. Here the CDR3 DNA reads TGTGCCAGCAGCCAGGACAGGGCTGGGGCCAACGTCCTGACTTTC. Protein product: CASSQDRAGANVLTF.

This rearrangement joins TRBV25-1 to TRBJ2-3; TRBD2 agrees at 10 bases. Germline V gene data show CDR1 as MGHDK and CDR2 as SYGVNS. CDR3 length: 18 amino acids. The trim removed 3 bases at V and 0 bases at J, leaving 9 bases unmatched. The chain's CDR3 is CASSDGVAGGLSTDTQYF. CDR3 sequence (DNA): TGTGCCAGCAGTGACGGGGTAGCGGGGGGACTTAGCACAGATACGCAGTATTTT.

This chain uses TRBV7-9 with TRBJ1-6; 8 bases match TRBD1. The CDR3 sequence is 17 residues long. CDR1 SEHNR and CDR2 FQNEAQ come from the germline V gene (reference sequence). V was pared by 1 base and J by 5 bases, with 7 bases of the junction left unmatched. This CDR3 is CASSLDGTGFHNSPLHF. The CDR3 nucleotides read TGTGCCAGCAGCTTAGACGGGACAGGCTTTCATAATTCACCCCTCCACTTT.

The genes are TRBV12-3 or TRBV12-4 and TRBJ2-5; D perhaps matches TRBD2 (6 bases). Trimming removed 2 bases at V and 5 bases at J, with 6 bases between. This CDR3 has 12 residues. The CDR3 coding sequence is TGTGCCAGCAGTTTACTAGCGGAGACCCAGTACTTC. Its translation: CASSLLAETQYF.

The chain couples TRBV29-1 to TRBJ1-4, with a possible D match to TRBD1 (5 bases). Germline V gene lookup returns CDR1 SQVTM and CDR2 ANQGSEA. V lost 0 bases to trimming and J lost 8 bases, with 10 bases between them. This CDR3 is 13 amino acids long. The CDR3 nucleotides read TGCAGCGTTGAAGATGGGGCGTCAGAAAAACTGTTTTTT. This encodes CSVEDGASEKLFF.

The rearrangement uses TRBV7-3 and TRBJ2-1, with 9 bases that match TRBD1. J lost 2 bases, V lost 4 bases, and 3 bases had no gene match. The CDR3 contains 15 residues. Germline loops: CDR1 SGHTA, CDR2 FQGTGA. Here the CDR3 DNA reads TGTGCCAGCAGCTCCCGGGACAGGGCCTACAATGAGCAGTTCTTC. Its protein product is CASSSRDRAYNEQFF.

The chain uses TRBV5-1 and TRBJ2-3, with D tentatively TRBD1 or TRBD2 (5 bases each). Per the germline V gene, CDR1 is SGHRS and CDR2 is YFSETQ. Trimming stripped 2 bases from V and 1 base from J, with 8 bases between. This CDR3 spans 14 amino acids. As DNA, the CDR3 is TGCGCCAGCAGCTTCGGGGACCGCACAGATACGCAGTATTTT. This codes for CASSFGDRTDTQYF.

This rearrangement joins TRBV4-1 to TRBJ2-3, with 8 nucleotides matching TRBD2. The CDR3 is 17 amino acids. CDR1 and CDR2 (germline): MGHRA, YSYEKL. V trimming: 2 bases; J trimming: 0 bases; junction bases outside the gene matches: 7. The CDR3 is CASSQRYPSGSTDTQYF. The CDR3 nucleotides read TGCGCCAGCAGCCAACGGTACCCTAGCGGGAGCACAGATACGCAGTATTTT.

V is TRBV6-5 and J is TRBJ1-1; D ambiguous. V lost 2 bases to trimming and J lost 1 base, with 8 bases between them. This CDR3 is 14 amino acids long. CDR1 and CDR2 (germline): MNHEY, SVGAGI. DNA of the CDR3: TGTGCCAGCAGTTACGGGGAGGGGAACACTGAAGCTTTCTTT. As protein: CASSYGEGNTEAFF.